Listed here is a single TCR beta chain. The source of the sample is a study of glioma-infiltrating T cells after dendritic cell vaccination. Study details: Samples are from glioblastoma patients in Phase I and II dendritic cell vaccine trials.

The germline V gene has CDR1 SGHRS and CDR2 YFSETQ. V was pared by 0 bases and J by 10 bases, with 11 bases between. This CDR3 has 14 residues. As to time point: after dendritic cell vaccination, including at tumor progression/relapse. Only patients with spare fresh-frozen tumor and over two years of follow-up were included. TCRdb's copy holds only in-frame clones and misses some; the assay was immunoSEQ multiplex PCR. This table holds around 78,000 clones, about nine tenths found once. This chain uses TRBV5-1 with TRBJ1-6, with TRBD1 as a possible D gene (5 bases). This material consisted of blood, taken after dendritic cell vaccination. This receptor was identified in a human donor with glioblastoma. CDR3 residues: CASSLGQGGSPLHF. CDR3 in DNA: TGCGCCAGCAGCTTGGGGCAGGGAGGATCACCCCTCCACTTT.